Reported below is one T cell receptor beta chain. Its antigen is undetermined. The identical CDR3 is also encoded by other nucleotide sequences in the sample. Assay used: immunoSEQ multiplex PCR; TCRdb lists only in-frame clones, some missing. The data show roughly 70,000 clones, 75% to 85% seen once. This sample stems from a study of T cell clones after liver transplantation. Study-level background: TCRbeta sequencing after a pre-transplant mixed lymphocyte reaction identified graft-donor-reactive clones, later tracked in post-transplant blood. Three of the eight recipients were HCV-positive; the rest had non-autoimmune, non-viral transplant indications. Whole-study findings and limits: In most of the 8 subjects, circulating graft-donor-reactive CD4 TCRbeta sequences fell significantly after transplant. Donor-reactive sequences fell more than third party-reactive ones, suggesting partial deletion.

CDR1 is SGHTS and CDR2 is YDEGEE in the germline V gene. V was cut by 4 bases and J by 7 bases, with 15 bases left in between. The CDR3 runs 14 residues. This chain uses TRBV5-8 with TRBJ2-1; D is undetermined. The sequenced sample was CD4+ T cells from blood, obtained before liver transplant. The origin of this receptor is a human donor who received a liver transplant. CDR3 nucleotides: TGTGCCAGCAGCCCGGGTGGGCAGAGAAATGAGCAGTTCTTC. Amino acid sequence: CASSPGGQRNEQFF.